This T cell receptor beta chain was obtained from a study of blood T cell repertoires in COVID-19. As for the study in general: The origin of the acute and convalescent COVID-19 samples was the United States, Italy and Spain. T cells, B-cell-depleted T cells, or PBMCs provided the cDNA or gDNA that served as material.

Original data processing: Reference gene primer amplification yielded estimated nucleated cell counts. The protocol was immunoSEQ multiplex PCR, while the TCRdb copy is restricted to in-frame clones and leaves out a portion. The V and J calls and the clone size are those of that table, but D and trimming were determined from the DNA. Among around 70,000 clones listed, roughly 76% were seen once. CDR1 and CDR2 from the germline V gene are SEHNR and FQNEAQ (reference sequence). This CDR3 comprises 14 residues. V was clipped by 1 base and J by 7 bases; unmatched bases: 5. The sample consisted of peripheral blood. This chain connects TRBV7-9 to TRBJ2-3; TRBD2 matches at 7 bases. This receptor was taken from a woman in her seventies with acute or convalescent COVID-19. DNA for the CDR3: TGTGCCAGCAGCTTAGTAGGGAGGGGAAATACGCAGTATTTT. Its translation: CASSLVGRGNTQYF.